This TCR beta chain was sequenced in a study of a mutant IDH1 vaccine in newly diagnosed glioma. The overall study: Treated patients had a mean age of 40.4 years and a 62.5% male, roughly 40% female split.

Specified time point: week 23, last vaccination. Every vaccination contained 300 ug of the mutant IDH1 20-mer peptide and was paired with topical imiquimod. About this clone: Antigen unknown.

The V end lost 7 bases, the J end lost 2 bases, and 14 bases lay between the germline ends. The germline V gene encodes CDR1 SNHLY and CDR2 FYNNEI. CDR3 length: 14 amino acids. Generated by immunoSEQ multiplex PCR, the TCRdb table keeps only in-frame clones and is missing some. Found here are 50,000 to 70,000 clones, over 75% of them singletons; the top ten hold 13%. The chain uses TRBV2 and TRBJ1-2; D possibly corresponds to TRBD1 (6 bases). The origin of this receptor is a man between 18 and 29 years old with glioma. The source was PBMCs, collected from a glioma patient whose treatment included an IDH1 peptide vaccine. CDR3 sequence reads: CASKKEGENYGYTF. The CDR3 DNA reads as TGTGCCAGCAAAAAGGAGGGGGAAAACTATGGCTACACCTTC. Combining the CDR3 with reference TRBV2 and TRBJ1-2 gives the whole variable domain EPEVTQTPSHQVTQMGQEVILRCVPISNHLYFYWYRQILGQKVEFLVSFYNNEISEKSEIFDDQFSVERPDGSNFTLKIRSTKLEDSAMYFCASKKEGENYGYTFGSGTRLTVV.